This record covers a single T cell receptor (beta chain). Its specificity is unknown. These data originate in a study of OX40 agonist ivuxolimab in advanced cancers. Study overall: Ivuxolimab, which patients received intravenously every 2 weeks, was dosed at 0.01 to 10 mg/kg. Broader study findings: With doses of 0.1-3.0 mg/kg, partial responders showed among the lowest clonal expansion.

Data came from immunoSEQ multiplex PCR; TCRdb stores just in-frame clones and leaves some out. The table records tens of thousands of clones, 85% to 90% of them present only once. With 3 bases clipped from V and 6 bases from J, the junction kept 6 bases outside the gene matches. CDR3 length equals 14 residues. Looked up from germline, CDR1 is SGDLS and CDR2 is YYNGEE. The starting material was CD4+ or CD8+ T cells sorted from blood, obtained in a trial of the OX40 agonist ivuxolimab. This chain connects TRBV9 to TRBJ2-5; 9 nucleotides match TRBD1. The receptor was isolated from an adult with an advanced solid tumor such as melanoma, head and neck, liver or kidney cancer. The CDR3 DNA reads TGTGCCAGCAGCGCACAGACAGGGGGGAAGACCCAGTACTTC. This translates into CASSAQTGGKTQYF. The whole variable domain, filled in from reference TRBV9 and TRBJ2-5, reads DSGVTQTPKHLITATGQRVTLRCSPRSGDLSVYWYQQSLDQGLQFLIQYYNGEERAKGNILERFSAQQFPDLHSELNLSSLELGDSALYFCASSAQTGGKTQYFGPGTRLLVL.